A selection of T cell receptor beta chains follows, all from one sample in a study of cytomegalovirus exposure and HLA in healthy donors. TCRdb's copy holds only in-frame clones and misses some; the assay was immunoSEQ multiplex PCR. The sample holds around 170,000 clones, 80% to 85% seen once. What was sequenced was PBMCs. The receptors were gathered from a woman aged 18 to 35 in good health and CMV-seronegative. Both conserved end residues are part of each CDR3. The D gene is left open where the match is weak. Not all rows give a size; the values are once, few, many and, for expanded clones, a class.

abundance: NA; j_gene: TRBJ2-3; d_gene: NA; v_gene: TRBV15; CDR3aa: CATSRERGVGGSQYF; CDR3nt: TGTGCCACCAGCAGAGAGCGGGGAGTGGGGGGTTCGCAGTATTTT
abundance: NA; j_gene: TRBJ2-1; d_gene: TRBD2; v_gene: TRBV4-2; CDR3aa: CASSHRATSGGDAEQFF; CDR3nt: TGTGCCAGCAGCCATCGTGCCACTAGCGGGGGGGATGCTGAGCAGTTCTTC
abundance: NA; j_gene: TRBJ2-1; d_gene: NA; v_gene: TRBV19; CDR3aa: CASSIGGNEQFF; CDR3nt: TGTGCCAGTAGTATTGGGGGGAATGAGCAGTTCTTC
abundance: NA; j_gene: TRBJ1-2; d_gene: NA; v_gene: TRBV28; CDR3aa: CASTPRGGYYGYTF; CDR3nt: TGTGCCAGCACCCCTCGGGGGGGGTACTATGGCTACACCTTC
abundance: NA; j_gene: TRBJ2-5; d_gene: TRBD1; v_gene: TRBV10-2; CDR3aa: CASGRGQEETQYF; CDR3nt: TGCGCCAGCGGTAGGGGGCAAGAAGAGACCCAGTACTTC
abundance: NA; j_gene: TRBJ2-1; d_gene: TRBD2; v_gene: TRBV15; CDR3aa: CATSTAGGSYNEQFF; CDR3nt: TGTGCCACCAGTACAGCGGGGGGTTCCTACAATGAGCAGTTCTTC
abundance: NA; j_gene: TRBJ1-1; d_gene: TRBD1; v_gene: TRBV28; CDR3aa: CASSRYRGSTEAFF; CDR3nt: TGTGCCAGCAGTCGATACAGGGGTAGTACTGAAGCTTTCTTT
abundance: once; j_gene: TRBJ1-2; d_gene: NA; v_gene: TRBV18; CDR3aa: CASSPETWDYASHYGYTF; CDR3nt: TGTGCCAGCTCACCGGAGACATGGGACTATGCTTCCCACTATGGCTACACCTTC
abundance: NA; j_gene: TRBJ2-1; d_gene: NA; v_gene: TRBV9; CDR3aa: CASSVGGVHYNEQFF; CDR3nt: TGTGCCAGCAGCGTCGGCGGGGTACACTACAATGAGCAGTTCTTC
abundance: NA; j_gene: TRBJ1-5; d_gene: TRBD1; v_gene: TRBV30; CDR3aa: CAWSQDRGFGQPQHF; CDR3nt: TGTGCCTGGAGTCAGGACAGGGGTTTCGGTCAGCCCCAGCATTTT
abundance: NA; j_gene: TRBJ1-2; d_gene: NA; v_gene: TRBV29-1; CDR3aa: CSVDTGAGGYTF; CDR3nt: TGCAGCGTTGATACCGGGGCGGGAGGCTACACCTTC
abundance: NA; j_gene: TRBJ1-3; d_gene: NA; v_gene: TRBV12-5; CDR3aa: CASSFSPGKHSGNTIYF; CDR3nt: TGTGCTAGTAGTTTCTCTCCCGGGAAGCACTCTGGAAACACCATATATTTT
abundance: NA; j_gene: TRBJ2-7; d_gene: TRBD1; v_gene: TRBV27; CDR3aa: CASSFTGGYEQYF; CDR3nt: TGTGCCAGCAGTTTCACAGGGGGCTACGAGCAGTACTTC
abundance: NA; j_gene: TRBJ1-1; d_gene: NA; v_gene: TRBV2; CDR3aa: CASNTHLNTEAFF; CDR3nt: TGTGCCAGCAATACTCACCTGAACACTGAAGCTTTCTTT